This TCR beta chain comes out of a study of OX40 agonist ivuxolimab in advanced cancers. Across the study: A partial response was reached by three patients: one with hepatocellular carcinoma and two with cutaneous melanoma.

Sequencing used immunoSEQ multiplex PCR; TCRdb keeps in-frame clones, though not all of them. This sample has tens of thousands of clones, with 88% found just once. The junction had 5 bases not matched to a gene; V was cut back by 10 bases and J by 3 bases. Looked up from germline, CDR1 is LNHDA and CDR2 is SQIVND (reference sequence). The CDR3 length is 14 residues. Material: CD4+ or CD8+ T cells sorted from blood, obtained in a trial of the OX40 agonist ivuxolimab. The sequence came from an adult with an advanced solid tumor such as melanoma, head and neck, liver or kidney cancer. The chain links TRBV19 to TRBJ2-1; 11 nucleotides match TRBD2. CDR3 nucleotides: TGTGCCACCCGGGGGACTAGCGGCTACAATGAGCAGTTCTTC. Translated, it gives CATRGTSGYNEQFF.